Each of the 13 T cell receptor beta chains below was sequenced from the same sample in a study of CD8+CD57+ T cells in acquired aplastic anemia. For CDR3 and TCR beta VDJ profiling, genomic DNA was the template used. Using its own MiXCR run on the reads, TCRdb lists one record per CDR3 protein. The sample comprises about 270,000 distinct CDR3 sequences, 45% to 65% of which are singletons, and roughly 8% rests with the top ten. Sequencing was performed on sorted CD4+, CD8+, or CD8+CD57+ T cells (not recorded which) from PBMCs. The origin of the receptors is a human donor with severe aplastic anemia or a healthy control (not recorded which).

The chain links TRBV15 to TRBJ1-3; 9 bases match TRBD1. This CDR3 is 14 amino acids long. Germline-derived CDR1 and CDR2 are LNHNV and YYDKDF (reference sequence). J lost 15 bases, V lost 3 bases, and 12 bases had no gene match. This CDR3 reads CATSRKPMGQGKYF. The CDR3 region has the DNA TGTGCCACCAGCAGGAAGCCCATGGGACAGGGAAAATATTTT.

This clonotype was observed many times. The chain carries TRBV5-1 and TRBJ2-5; either TRBD1 or TRBD2 may fit D (5 bases each). The CDR3 totals 16 residues. Germline CDR1 and CDR2: SGHRS and YFSETQ. V was cut by 1 base and J by 5 bases, with 18 bases left in between. The CDR3 sequence is CASSLLGDPTSETQYF. For the CDR3, the DNA is TGCGCCAGCAGCTTGCTTGGGGACCCGACCTCGGAGACCCAGTACTTC.

The chain has TRBV10-3 and TRBJ1-1, with 7 bases fitting TRBD1. V dropped 8 bases and J dropped 11; count of bases not matched to a gene: 20. The CDR3 is 15 amino acids. CDR1 is ENHRY and CDR2 is SYGVKD in the germline V gene. The CDR3: CAIEPTGAKLARAFF. The CDR3 DNA sequence: TGTGCCATCGAGCCTACAGGGGCGAAGTTGGCAAGGGCTTTCTTT.

Details on this clonotype: This could be a read error, since a much larger clone is one nucleotide away. V gene TRBV5-1 combines with J gene TRBJ2-4, with D perhaps matching TRBD2 (5 bases). The ends were cut back, 4 bases at V and 3 bases at J, with 11 bases in the middle. This CDR3 contains 14 residues. Germline V gene sequence: CDR1 SGHRS, CDR2 YFSETQ. The CDR3 region has the DNA TGCGCCAGCAGCAGGGATGCGGGCAAAAACATTCAGTACTTC. This sequence encodes CASSRDAGKNIQYF.

The chain employs TRBV19 and TRBJ2-7, with D uncertain. The V gene lost 6 bases and the J gene lost 3 bases, with 15 bases spanning the gap. Germline assignment: CDR1 LNHDA and CDR2 SQIVND (reference sequence). The length of the CDR3 is 14 residues. The CDR3: CASSPAALFYEQYF. CDR3 DNA sequence: TGTGCCAGTAGCCCCGCGGCCCTATTCTACGAGCAGTACTTC.

The V gene is TRBV2, the J gene TRBJ2-7; D is unresolved. Trimming took off 3 bases at V and 4 bases at J, with 4 bases between the two ends. CDR3 length: 11 amino acids. Germline CDR1 is SNHLY and CDR2 is FYNNEI. CDR3 nucleotide sequence: TGTGCCAGCAGTGATATATACGAGCAGTACTTC. It is translated as CASSDIYEQYF.

The V and J genes are TRBV7-9 and TRBJ2-2; TRBD1 or TRBD2 may be the D gene (5 bases each). Germline-derived CDR1 and CDR2 are SEHNR and FQNEAQ (reference sequence). This CDR3 region has 14 residues. Trimming cost V 5 bases and J 2 bases, with 9 bases left between them. CDR3 in DNA: TGTGCCAGCAGCGACGGGGACAACACCGGGGAGCTGTTTTTT. Translated: CASSDGDNTGELFF.

In its sample, this clonotype was seen many times. The CDR3 loop reads CASRRKQGADVNTEAFF. Written as DNA, the CDR3 is TGTGCCAGCAGGCGTAAACAGGGGGCGGACGTGAACACTGAAGCTTTCTTT. The rearrangement links TRBV7-8 to TRBJ1-1, with 9 bases that match TRBD1. The CDR3 extends over 17 amino acids. Germline V gene lookup returns CDR1 SGHVS and CDR2 FQNEAQ. V lost 6 bases and J lost 0; bases outside the gene matches: 11.

The J gene is TRBJ2-2, the V gene TRBV15; possibly TRBD1 or TRBD2 for D (5 bases each). The V end was cut by 2 bases, the J end by 4 bases, with 11 bases between. Germline V gives CDR1 LNHNV, CDR2 YYDKDF (reference sequence). The CDR3 has 15 residues. Here the CDR3 DNA reads TGTGCCACCAGCAGAAGGGGCGGGTTCACCGGGGAGCTGTTTTTT. Translated, it gives CATSRRGGFTGELFF.

The chain uses TRBV11-2 and TRBJ2-7; the match to TRBD1 covers 8 bases. The germline V gene has CDR1 SGHAT and CDR2 FQNNGV. The CDR3 is made up of 16 amino acids. The trim removed 5 bases at V and 0 bases at J, leaving 9 bases unmatched. CDR3 sequence (DNA): TGTGCCAGCAGCCCAGGGACAGGTTCCTTCTCCTACGAGCAGTACTTC. This gives the protein CASSPGTGSFSYEQYF.

The V and J genes are TRBV20-1 and TRBJ1-4, with D maybe TRBD1 (5 bases). Trimming removed 1 base at V and 2 bases at J, with 5 bases between. Germline assignment: CDR1 DFQATT and CDR2 SNEGSKA (reference sequence). The CDR3 has 13 residues. The CDR3 loop reads CSARGGTNEKLFF. In DNA form, the CDR3 reads TGCAGTGCTAGAGGGGGCACTAATGAAAAACTGTTTTTT.

V usage is TRBV5-1 and J usage is TRBJ2-2, with D tentatively TRBD2 (5 bases). CDR1 SGHRS and CDR2 YFSETQ come from the germline V gene. This CDR3 spans 15 amino acids. V was clipped by 0 bases and J by 1 base, with 7 bases between them. The CDR3 DNA sequence: TGCGCCAGCAGCTTGGGAGGGCGGAACACCGGGGAGCTGTTTTTT. Protein: CASSLGGRNTGELFF.

V and J are TRBV15 and TRBJ2-1, with D uncertain. Germline V CDR1 and CDR2: LNHNV, YYDKDF (reference sequence). This CDR3 is 12 amino acids long. V lost 1 base to trimming and J lost 4 bases, with 2 bases between them. The DNA of the CDR3 is TGTGCCACCAGCAGAGTGTACAATGAGCAGTTCTTC. This codes for CATSRVYNEQFF.